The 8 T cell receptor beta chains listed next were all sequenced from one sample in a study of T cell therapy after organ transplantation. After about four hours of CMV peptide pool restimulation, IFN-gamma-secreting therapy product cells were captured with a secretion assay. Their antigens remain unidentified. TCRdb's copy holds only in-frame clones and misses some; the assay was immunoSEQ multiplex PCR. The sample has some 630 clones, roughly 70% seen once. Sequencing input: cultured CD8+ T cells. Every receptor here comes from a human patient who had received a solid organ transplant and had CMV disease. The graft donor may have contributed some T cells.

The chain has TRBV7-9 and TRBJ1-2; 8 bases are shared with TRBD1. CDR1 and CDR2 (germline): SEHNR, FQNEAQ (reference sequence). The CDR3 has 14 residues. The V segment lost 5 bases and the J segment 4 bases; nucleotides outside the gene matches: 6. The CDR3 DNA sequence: TGTGCCAGCAGCCCGGCAGGGGGCAGCTATGGCTACACCTTC. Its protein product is CASSPAGGSYGYTF. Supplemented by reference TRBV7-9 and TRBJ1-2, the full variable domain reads DTGVSQNPRHKITKRGQNVTFRCDPISEHNRLYWYRQTLGQGPEFLTYFQNEAQLEKSRLLSDRFSAERPKGSFSTLEIQRTEQGDSAMYLCASSPAGGSYGYTFGSGTRLTVV.

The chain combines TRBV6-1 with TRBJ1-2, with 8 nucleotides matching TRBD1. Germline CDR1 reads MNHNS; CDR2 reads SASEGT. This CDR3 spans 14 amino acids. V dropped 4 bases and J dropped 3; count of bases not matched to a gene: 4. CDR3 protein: CASSGETGDYGYTF. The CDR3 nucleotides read TGTGCCAGCAGTGGGGAGACAGGGGACTATGGCTACACCTTC.

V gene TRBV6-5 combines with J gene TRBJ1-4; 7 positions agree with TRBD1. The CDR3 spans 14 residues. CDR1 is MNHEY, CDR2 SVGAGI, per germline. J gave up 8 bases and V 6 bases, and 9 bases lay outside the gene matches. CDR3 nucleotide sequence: TGTGCCAGCAGGGAAACAGGGGTAGGAGAAAAACTGTTTTTT. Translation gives CASRETGVGEKLFF.

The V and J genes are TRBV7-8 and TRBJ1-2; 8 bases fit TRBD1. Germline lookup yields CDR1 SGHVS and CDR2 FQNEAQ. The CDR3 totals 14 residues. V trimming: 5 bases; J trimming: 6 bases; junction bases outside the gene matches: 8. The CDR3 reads CASSQQGGADGYTF. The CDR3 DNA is TGTGCCAGCAGCCAACAGGGGGGGGCGGATGGCTACACCTTC.

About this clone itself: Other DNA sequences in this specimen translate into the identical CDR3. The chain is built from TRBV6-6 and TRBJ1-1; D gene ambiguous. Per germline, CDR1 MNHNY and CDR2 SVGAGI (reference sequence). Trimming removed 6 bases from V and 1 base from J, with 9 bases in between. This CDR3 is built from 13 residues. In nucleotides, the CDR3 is TGTGCCAGCAGCCCAGGAGCGAACACTGAAGCTTTCTTT. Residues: CASSPGANTEAFF.

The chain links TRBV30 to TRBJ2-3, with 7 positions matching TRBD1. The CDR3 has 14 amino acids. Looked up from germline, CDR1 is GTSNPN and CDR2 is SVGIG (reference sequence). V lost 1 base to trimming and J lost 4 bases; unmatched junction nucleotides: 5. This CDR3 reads CAWSASQGADTQYF. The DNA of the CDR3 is TGTGCCTGGAGTGCTAGCCAGGGGGCAGATACGCAGTATTTT.

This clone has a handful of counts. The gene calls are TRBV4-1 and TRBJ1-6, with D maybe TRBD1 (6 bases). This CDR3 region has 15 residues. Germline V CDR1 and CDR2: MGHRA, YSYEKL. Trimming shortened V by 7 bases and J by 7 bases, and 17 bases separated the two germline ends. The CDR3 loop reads CASTSQGDGNSPLHF. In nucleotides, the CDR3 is TGCGCCAGCACCTCACAGGGAGATGGGAATTCACCCCTCCACTTT.

CDR3 sequence (DNA): TGTGCCGGGGGCCAACCTAATTCACCCCTCCACTTT. Residues: CAGGQPNSPLHF. The V and J genes are TRBV6-1 and TRBJ1-6; D may be TRBD1 (6 bases). V lost 11 bases to trimming and J lost 6 bases, with 11 bases between them. This CDR3 comprises 12 residues. The germline gives CDR1 MNHNS, CDR2 SASEGT.